This is a list of T cell receptor beta chains from one sample in a study of shared clonotypes between healthy human individuals. The protocol was immunoSEQ multiplex PCR, while the TCRdb copy is restricted to in-frame clones and leaves out a portion. Of over a million clones in the sample, 97% to 99% were seen once. Sample: naive CD4+ T cells sorted from blood. The receptors shown here come from a young man in good health. CDR3s include the opening cysteine and the closing phenylalanine or tryptophan. The order of the fields is clone size, D gene, J gene, V gene, CDR3 protein, CDR3 DNA. The D gene is left open where the match is weak. Clone size appears in some rows only: once, few, many, or a class for an expanded clone.

size: once
D: TRBD2
J: TRBJ2-2
V: TRBV18
CDR3: CASSPLAASGLNTGELFF
DNA: TGTGCCAGCTCACCACTTGCGGCTAGCGGACTAAACACCGGGGAGCTGTTTTTT

size: .
D: .
J: TRBJ2-7
V: TRBV13
CDR3: CASSSQNRVEQYF
DNA: TGTGCCAGCAGCTCTCAAAACAGGGTTGAGCAGTACTTC

size: .
D: TRBD2
J: TRBJ2-7
V: TRBV7-2
CDR3: CASSLRAGFSYEQYF
DNA: TGTGCCAGCAGCTTACGAGCGGGATTTTCCTACGAGCAGTACTTC

size: .
D: TRBD1
J: TRBJ1-5
V: TRBV28
CDR3: CASSLVDRRIIQPQHF
DNA: TGTGCCAGCAGTTTGGTGGACAGGCGGATCATCCAGCCCCAGCATTTT

size: .
D: TRBD2
J: TRBJ2-7
V: TRBV5-1
CDR3: CASSRASGGNYEQYF
DNA: TGCGCCAGCAGCAGAGCTAGCGGGGGAAACTACGAGCAGTACTTC

size: .
D: .
J: TRBJ1-1
V: TRBV7-9
CDR3: CASSLFRIDTEAFF
DNA: TGTGCCAGCAGCTTATTTAGGATTGACACTGAAGCTTTCTTT

size: .
D: .
J: TRBJ2-5
V: TRBV18
CDR3: CASSTLALTDLTQYF
DNA: TGTGCCAGCTCAACCCTCGCACTGACAGACCTGACCCAGTACTTC

size: .
D: .
J: TRBJ2-1
V: TRBV5-1
CDR3: CASRRDGSSYNEQFF
DNA: TGCGCCAGCCGCAGGGACGGTAGCTCCTACAATGAGCAGTTCTTC

size: .
D: TRBD1
J: TRBJ2-7
V: TRBV2
CDR3: CASSPGTGTGTPYEQYF
DNA: TGTGCCAGCAGTCCCGGGACAGGGACGGGTACTCCCTACGAGCAGTACTTC

size: .
D: TRBD2
J: TRBJ2-1
V: TRBV27
CDR3: CASSLFLAGEEDNEQFF
DNA: TGTGCCAGCAGTTTATTTCTGGCGGGAGAAGAGGACAATGAGCAGTTCTTC

size: .
D: .
J: TRBJ2-2
V: TRBV5-4
CDR3: CASSLWSANTGELFF
DNA: TGTGCCAGCAGCTTGTGGTCAGCGAACACCGGGGAGCTGTTTTTT

size: .
D: TRBD2
J: TRBJ2-1
V: TRBV5-1
CDR3: CATGSSGPWDEQFF
DNA: TGCGCCACCGGCTCTAGCGGGCCCTGGGATGAGCAGTTCTTC

size: .
D: .
J: TRBJ2-3
V: TRBV27
CDR3: CASRQGTDTQYF
DNA: TGTGCCAGCAGGCAGGGGACAGATACGCAGTATTTT

size: once
D: .
J: TRBJ2-1
V: TRBV5-4
CDR3: CASAPGASYNEQFF
DNA: TGTGCCAGCGCCCCTGGTGCTTCCTACAATGAGCAGTTCTTC

size: .
D: .
J: TRBJ2-1
V: TRBV11-2
CDR3: CASSSSNPPSAEQFF
DNA: TGTGCCAGCAGCTCCTCCAACCCTCCTAGCGCCGAGCAGTTCTTC

size: .
D: TRBD1
J: TRBJ1-1
V: TRBV18
CDR3: CASSPGQGNTEAFF
DNA: TGTGCCAGCTCACCTGGACAGGGAAACACTGAAGCTTTCTTT

size: .
D: .
J: TRBJ1-2
V: TRBV7-2
CDR3: CASSIGRGYGYTF
DNA: TGTGCCAGCAGCATCGGCCGGGGCTATGGCTACACCTTC

size: .
D: .
J: TRBJ1-2
V: TRBV27
CDR3: CASSPTVTNYGYTF
DNA: TGTGCCAGCAGCCCGACAGTTACTAACTATGGCTACACCTTC

size: .
D: .
J: TRBJ2-7
V: TRBV18
CDR3: CASSPPGWETYEQYF
DNA: TGTGCCAGCTCACCACCAGGTTGGGAAACCTACGAGCAGTACTTC

size: .
D: .
J: TRBJ2-7
V: TRBV7-2
CDR3: CASSWSGGYEQYF
DNA: TGTGCCAGCAGCTGGAGTGGGGGCTACGAGCAGTACTTC

size: .
D: .
J: TRBJ2-7
V: TRBV7-8
CDR3: CASSLGRGQETFF
DNA: TGTGCCAGCAGCTTAGGGAGGGGACAAGAAACCTTCTTC

size: .
D: .
J: TRBJ2-7
V: TRBV27
CDR3: CASSLVSSTGQYF
DNA: TGTGCCAGCAGCCTCGTTAGTTCGACGGGGCAGTACTTC

size: once
D: .
J: TRBJ2-5
V: TRBV25-1
CDR3: CASSEYGRDNWYF
DNA: TGTGCCAGCAGTGAATATGGCAGAGACAATTGGTACTTC

size: .
D: TRBD2
J: TRBJ2-7
V: TRBV30
CDR3: CAWVRAGVGYEQYF
DNA: TGTGCCTGGGTCCGGGCGGGAGTTGGGTACGAGCAGTACTTC

size: .
D: .
J: TRBJ2-7
V: TRBV27
CDR3: CASSLDWGRLGEQYF
DNA: TGTGCCAGCAGTTTAGATTGGGGTAGATTGGGCGAGCAGTACTTC

size: .
D: TRBD2
J: TRBJ2-1
V: TRBV27
CDR3: CASSSLLAGSSYNEQFF
DNA: TGTGCCAGCAGTTCCCTACTAGCGGGTAGCTCCTACAATGAGCAGTTCTTC

size: .
D: TRBD2
J: TRBJ2-1
V: TRBV5-1
CDR3: CASSRQTSGNYNEQFF
DNA: TGCGCCAGCAGCCGTCAGACTAGCGGGAACTACAATGAGCAGTTCTTC

size: .
D: .
J: TRBJ1-5
V: TRBV18
CDR3: CASSPRGAEDQPQHF
DNA: TGTGCCAGCTCACCACGGGGGGCAGAGGATCAGCCCCAGCATTTT

size: .
D: .
J: TRBJ2-7
V: TRBV11-2
CDR3: CASSSGRTYEQYF
DNA: TGTGCCAGCAGCTCGGGACGGACCTACGAGCAGTACTTC

size: .
D: .
J: TRBJ1-1
V: TRBV15
CDR3: CATSRAPVDTEAFF
DNA: TGTGCCACCAGCAGAGCCCCAGTGGACACTGAAGCTTTCTTT

size: .
D: .
J: TRBJ2-5
V: TRBV7-7
CDR3: CASSLPGQETQYF
DNA: TGTGCTAGCAGCTTACCGGGGCAAGAGACCCAGTACTTC

size: .
D: .
J: TRBJ1-1
V: TRBV11-3
CDR3: CASSLDSVGTEAFF
DNA: TGTGCCAGCAGCTTAGACTCCGTAGGAACTGAAGCTTTCTTT

size: .
D: .
J: TRBJ2-1
V: TRBV4-1
CDR3: CASSHDPGLSSYNEQFF
DNA: TGCGCCAGCAGCCATGACCCGGGCCTTAGCTCCTACAATGAGCAGTTCTTC

size: .
D: .
J: TRBJ1-5
V: TRBV19
CDR3: CASSTQYSNQPQHF
DNA: TGTGCCAGTAGTACCCAATATAGCAATCAGCCCCAGCATTTT

size: .
D: .
J: TRBJ1-5
V: TRBV5-1
CDR3: CASSWGPNQPQHF
DNA: TGCGCCAGCAGCTGGGGCCCTAATCAGCCCCAGCATTTT

size: .
D: .
J: TRBJ1-3
V: TRBV7-2
CDR3: CASSLAGTVSGNTIYF
DNA: TGTGCCAGCAGCTTAGCAGGGACGGTCTCTGGAAACACCATATATTTT

size: .
D: TRBD1
J: TRBJ1-2
V: TRBV7-9
CDR3: CASSSQGANGYTF
DNA: TGTGCCAGCAGCTCGCAGGGGGCCAATGGCTACACCTTC

size: .
D: .
J: TRBJ1-5
V: TRBV9
CDR3: CASSAGVNSNQPQHF
DNA: TGTGCCAGCAGCGCCGGGGTTAATAGCAATCAGCCCCAGCATTTT

size: once
D: .
J: TRBJ2-5
V: TRBV5-1
CDR3: CASSRSGVQETQYF
DNA: TGCGCCAGCAGCCGTTCAGGGGTCCAAGAGACCCAGTACTTC

size: .
D: .
J: TRBJ2-5
V: TRBV2
CDR3: CASSGGQYQETQYF
DNA: TGTGCCAGCAGTGGCGGACAGTACCAAGAGACCCAGTACTTC

size: .
D: .
J: TRBJ1-3
V: TRBV4-3
CDR3: CASSLRTTGGNTIYF
DNA: TGCGCCAGCAGCCTCCGGACGACAGGCGGAAACACCATATATTTT

size: .
D: .
J: TRBJ2-6
V: TRBV2
CDR3: CASSEAGSGANVLTF
DNA: TGTGCCAGCAGTGAAGCAGGTTCTGGGGCCAACGTCCTGACTTTC

size: once
D: TRBD1
J: TRBJ2-1
V: TRBV5-4
CDR3: CASRPGQGKNEQFF
DNA: TGTGCCAGCAGACCGGGACAGGGGAAGAATGAGCAGTTCTTC

size: .
D: .
J: TRBJ2-5
V: TRBV5-4
CDR3: CASSLASLGPKETQYF
DNA: TGTGCCAGCAGCTTGGCATCCTTGGGTCCTAAAGAGACCCAGTACTTC

size: .
D: .
J: TRBJ1-1
V: TRBV15
CDR3: CATSRDPETEAFF
DNA: TGTGCCACCAGCAGAGATCCCGAGACTGAAGCTTTCTTT

size: .
D: .
J: TRBJ2-1
V: TRBV5-1
CDR3: CASSAGWNEQFF
DNA: TGCGCCAGCAGCGCTGGGTGGAATGAGCAGTTCTTC

size: .
D: .
J: TRBJ1-4
V: TRBV21-1
CDR3: CASSNTEQGLRNEKLFF
DNA: TGTGCCAGCAGCAACACTGAACAGGGACTTCGTAATGAAAAACTGTTTTTT

size: .
D: TRBD1
J: TRBJ1-4
V: TRBV7-7
CDR3: CASSLAQGEGHATNEKLFF
DNA: TGTGCTAGCAGCCTCGCCCAGGGGGAGGGCCATGCAACTAATGAAAAACTGTTTTTT

size: .
D: .
J: TRBJ2-1
V: TRBV5-1
CDR3: CASSLNFDEQFF
DNA: TGCGCCAGCAGCTTGAATTTTGATGAGCAGTTCTTC

size: .
D: .
J: TRBJ1-2
V: TRBV19
CDR3: CASSIQGTYGYTF
DNA: TGTGCCAGTAGTATTCAGGGGACTTATGGCTACACCTTC